This entry is about one T cell receptor (beta chain). No antigen is known for it. The sample originates from a study of cytomegalovirus exposure and HLA in healthy donors. Study findings and constraints: Presence/absence analyses supposed approximately even sequencing depth among donors. A few CMV-associated chains were confirmed in vitro to be specific for CMV antigens. HLA-A and HLA-B allele assignments for most subjects were reportedly predicted accurately using TCR beta sequences.

The primer mix had 60 Vbeta and 13 Jbeta primers. Measured with immunoSEQ multiplex PCR; TCRdb has only the in-frame clones, and not every one. The table records about 160,000 clones, 70% to 90% of them present only once. The ends were cut back, 7 bases at V and 7 bases at J, with 19 bases in the middle. Germline loops: CDR1 MNHEY, CDR2 SVGAGI. The CDR3 length is 15 residues. The chain uses TRBV6-5 and TRBJ2-2; possible D gene TRBD1, 5 bases. Sequencing was done on a sample of PBMCs. The sequence came from a woman between 18 and 29 years old in good health and CMV-seronegative. CDR3 sequence: CASTKPGRANGELFF. The CDR3 DNA reads as TGTGCCAGCACCAAACCCGGCAGGGCTAACGGGGAGCTGTTTTTT.